One sample yielded the 13 T cell receptor beta chains listed below, sequenced in a study of beta chain features in type 1 diabetes. Expressed TCRB transcripts were sequenced because the entire RNA isolate underwent reverse transcription. The table came from immunoSEQ multiplex PCR; TCRdb's copy has only in-frame clones and leaves some out. Of about 330,000 clones listed, 9.5% to 11% were seen once; the top ten hold about 0.015%. Sequenced material: naive CD4+ T cells from blood. The receptors come from a woman aged 25 to 39 in good health.

V usage is TRBV6-5 and J usage is TRBJ2-3, with a tentative D call TRBD2 (6 bases). The CDR3 is made up of 15 amino acids. The germline V and J ends were trimmed by 2 bases and 3 bases, with 12 bases remaining between them. Germline-derived CDR1 and CDR2 are MNHEY and SVGAGI. For the CDR3, the DNA is TGTGCCAGCAGTTACGGGGCAGGGAGGACAGATACGCAGTATTTT. This sequence encodes CASSYGAGRTDTQYF.

This clone has a handful of counts. The chain carries TRBV29-1 and TRBJ1-4; 9 bases line up with TRBD1. CDR3 length equals 16 residues. V shed 6 bases and J 0 bases; nucleotides not matched to a gene: 8. Germline CDR1 reads SQVTM; CDR2 reads ANQGSEA. CDR3 DNA sequence: TGCAGCGTCTCACAGGGGGCAGTTGCAACTAATGAAAAACTGTTTTTT. Translated: CSVSQGAVATNEKLFF. Full variable domain (missing parts from reference TRBV29-1 and TRBJ1-4): SAVISQKPSRDICQRGTSLTIQCQVDSQVTMMFWYRQQPGQSLTLIATANQGSEATYESGFVIDKFPISRPNLTFSTLTVSNMSPEDSSIYLCSVSQGAVATNEKLFFGSGTQLSVL.

In DNA form, the CDR3 reads TGTGCCAGCAGCTTGCGCGGGAGGGATGAGCAGTTCTTC. As protein: CASSLRGRDEQFF. The chain recombines TRBV7-2 with TRBJ2-1; 9 bases match TRBD2. Germline CDR1 reads SGHTA; CDR2 reads FQGNSA. This CDR3 contains 13 residues. J gave up 8 bases and V 3 bases, and 2 bases lay outside the gene matches.

The chain couples TRBV29-1 to TRBJ2-2, with 8 bases that match TRBD1. The germline V gene has CDR1 SQVTM and CDR2 ANQGSEA. The CDR3 is 13 residues long. The junction had 7 bases not matched to a gene; V was cut back by 6 bases and J by 7 bases. The CDR3 region is CSVATGGRGELFF. The CDR3 DNA is TGCAGCGTCGCTACAGGGGGACGCGGGGAGCTGTTTTTT.

The chain couples TRBV28 to TRBJ2-7; the match to TRBD1 covers 8 bases. The CDR3 loop spans 12 amino acids. Trimming at V came to 5 bases and at J to 6 bases, leaving 3 bases not matched to a gene. From germline, CDR1 is MDHEN and CDR2 SYDVKM. The CDR3 DNA follows: TGTGCCAGCAGTCCTACAGGGGGCGAGCAGTACTTC. Translation: CASSPTGGEQYF.

This clone has ten or more counts. The chain combines TRBV29-1 with TRBJ2-7; no firm D call. V was clipped by 6 bases and J by 3 bases, with 15 bases between them. The CDR3 sequence is 13 residues long. CDR1 is SQVTM, CDR2 ANQGSEA, per germline. CDR3 residues: CSVGWATNYEQYF. The CDR3 bases are TGCAGCGTCGGCTGGGCCACAAACTACGAGCAGTACTTC.

This clone was seen more than once but under ten times. The chain joins TRBV5-1 to TRBJ2-1; TRBD2 aligns across 9 bases. There are 16 residues in the CDR3. With V trimmed by 5 bases and J by 3 bases, 9 bases remained unmatched. Germline CDR1 SGHRS, CDR2 YFSETQ. The CDR3: CASRNKTSGIYNEQFF. The DNA for the CDR3 is TGCGCCAGCAGAAATAAGACTAGCGGTATCTACAATGAGCAGTTCTTC. The full variable domain, in which reference TRBV5-1 and TRBJ2-1 provide the parts outside the CDR3, is KAGVTQTPRYLIKTRGQQVTLSCSPISGHRSVSWYQQTPGQGLQFLFEYFSETQRNKGNFPGRFSGRQFSNSRSEMNVSTLELGDSALYLCASRNKTSGIYNEQFFGPGTRLTVL.

V gene TRBV11-2 combines with J gene TRBJ2-5; possibly TRBD2 for D (6 bases). Deletions cut 8 bases from V and 1 base from J, with 20 bases between. This CDR3 has 16 residues. The germline gives CDR1 SGHAT, CDR2 FQNNGV. CDR3: CASARGGIGSQETQYF. The CDR3 nucleotides are TGTGCCAGCGCCCGGGGAGGTATAGGTTCCCAAGAGACCCAGTACTTC.

This clone has only a few counts. J is TRBJ2-5 and V is TRBV2, with D maybe TRBD2 (6 bases). Germline CDR1 SNHLY, CDR2 FYNNEI. V dropped 7 bases and J dropped 0 bases, with 12 bases sitting between them. This CDR3 spans 14 amino acids. The CDR3 loop reads CASTLLAHQETQYF. In DNA, the CDR3 is TGTGCCAGCACGCTCCTAGCGCACCAAGAGACCCAGTACTTC.

This clone was seen a few times. A junction end diverges from the germline sequence, so it may reflect a read error. The identical CDR3 is also encoded by other nucleotide sequences in the sample. The CDR3 coding sequence is TGTGCTAGTGGCTTGGACAGGGCAGAGACCCAGTACTTC. It codes for CASGLDRAETQYF. The chain uses TRBV12-5 and TRBJ2-5; 8 bases map to TRBD1. The CDR3 is made up of 13 amino acids. Germline values: CDR1 LGHNT, CDR2 FRNRAP. Using reference TRBV12-5 and TRBJ2-5 for the parts outside the CDR3, the full variable domain is DARVTQTPRHKVTEMGQEVTMRCQPILGHNTVFWYRQTMMQGLELLAYFRNRAPLDDSGMPKDRFSAEMPDATLATLKIQPSEPRDSAVYFCASGLDRAETQYFGPGTRLLVL.

The chain employs TRBV11-2 and TRBJ2-7, with TRBD2 identical over 8 bases. This CDR3 is 17 amino acids long. Germline V gene sequence: CDR1 SGHAT, CDR2 FQNNGV. With 1 base clipped from V and 4 bases from J, the junction kept 12 bases outside the gene matches. For the CDR3, the DNA is TGTGCCAGCAGCTTAGTGGCCGGAACGGGAGGGTTTTACGAGCAGTACTTC. It encodes CASSLVAGTGGFYEQYF.

The genes are TRBV15 and TRBJ2-2, with 9 positions matching TRBD2. V dropped 4 bases and J dropped 7; count of bases not matched to a gene: 4. Per the germline V gene, CDR1 is LNHNV and CDR2 is YYDKDF (reference sequence). The CDR3 consists of 14 residues. The CDR3 DNA sequence: TGTGCCACCAGCAAAGTACTAGCGGGCGGGGAGCTGTTTTTT. Encoded protein: CATSKVLAGGELFF.

This clone has more than one count but fewer than ten. The chain uses TRBV9 and TRBJ2-7, with 10 bases aligning to TRBD2. Germline CDR1 reads SGDLS; CDR2 reads YYNGEE. After removal of 4 bases from V and 6 bases from J, the junction contained 10 bases not matched to a gene. The CDR3 is made up of 15 amino acids. The CDR3 coding sequence is TGTGCCAGCAGCACCGGGACTAGCGAGTATACCGAGCAGTACTTC. Amino acids: CASSTGTSEYTEQYF.